These 7 T cell receptor beta chains originate from one sample sequenced in a study of CD8 T cells in ankylosing spondylitis. TCRdb used MiXCR to reprocess the 5' RACE reads, holding one entry per CDR3 protein. The table lists about 230,000 distinct CDR3 sequences, over 7% of them singletons, with around 4.4% in the top ten. Input material: blood, either unsorted or a sorted T cell fraction (not recorded which). Receptor source: a female donor with ankylosing spondylitis or in good health (not recorded which).

This clonotype occurred many times. This chain joins TRBV20-1 and TRBJ1-4; maybe TRBD1 (5 bases). Germline loops: CDR1 DFQATT, CDR2 SNEGSKA (reference sequence). There are 13 residues in the CDR3. V dropped 5 bases and J dropped 0 bases, with 7 bases sitting between them. CDR3 in DNA: TGCAGTGCTGCAGGGTCAACTAATGAAAAACTGTTTTTT. The encoded protein is CSAAGSTNEKLFF.

The chain couples TRBV6-5 to TRBJ2-3; a possible D gene is TRBD2 (5 bases). CDR1 is MNHEY, CDR2 SVGAGI, per germline. The CDR3 totals 15 residues. The V gene lost 2 bases and the J gene lost 2 bases, with 11 bases spanning the gap. CDR3 in amino acids: CASSYRGAATDTQYF. Here the CDR3 DNA reads TGTGCCAGCAGTTACCGGGGAGCGGCCACAGATACGCAGTATTTT.

In this sample, this clonotype turned up many times. This chain links TRBV5-1 with TRBJ2-5; 7 bases are shared with TRBD1. CDR3 length: 15 residues. After removal of 3 bases from V and 5 bases from J, the junction contained 10 bases not matched to a gene. Looked up from germline, CDR1 is SGHRS and CDR2 is YFSETQ. In nucleotides, the CDR3 is TGCGCCAGCAGCTCCGATACAGGGGTATGGGAGACCCAGTACTTC. It specifies CASSSDTGVWETQYF.

Ten or more counts support this clonotype. One end of the junction does not line up with germline, which may come from a read error. This chain connects TRBV19 to TRBJ2-1; D gene unclear. The CDR3 covers 15 residues. Looked up from germline, CDR1 is LNHDA and CDR2 is SQIVND (reference sequence). CDR3 amino acids: CASSIVGPSDNEQFF. The CDR3 nucleotides are TGTGCCAGTAGTATAGTTGGGCCCTCCGACAATGAGCAGTTCTTC.

In this sample, this clonotype turned up many times. The chain carries TRBV7-2 and TRBJ2-1, with D possibly matching TRBD1 (6 bases). The germline V and J ends were trimmed by 3 bases and 3 bases, with 12 bases remaining between them. Per the germline V gene, CDR1 is SGHTA and CDR2 is FQGNSA. The CDR3 is 15 residues long. The CDR3 region is CASSFTGRDYNEQFF. The CDR3 DNA follows: TGTGCCAGCAGCTTTACAGGGCGAGACTACAATGAGCAGTTCTTC.

This clonotype has at least ten counts. The chain couples TRBV7-2 to TRBJ2-2; TRBD2 agrees at 7 bases. Trimming at V came to 5 bases and at J to 0 bases, leaving 9 bases not matched to a gene. The CDR3 has 17 residues. Germline-derived CDR1 and CDR2 are SGHTA and FQGNSA. The CDR3 here is CASSPTWTSSNTGELFF. CDR3 sequence (DNA): TGTGCCAGCAGCCCTACCTGGACTAGTTCGAACACCGGGGAGCTGTTTTTT.

This clonotype showed up many times. The J gene is TRBJ2-1, the V gene TRBV13; the D call may be TRBD1 or TRBD2 (5 bases each). CDR1 is PRHDT and CDR2 is FYEKMQ in the germline V gene (reference sequence). This CDR3 is 13 amino acids long. With 5 bases removed from V and 9 bases from J, the gap between germline ends came to 14 bases. Here the CDR3 DNA reads TGTGCCAGCAGCCGAACCCTGGGGGTTGAGCAGTTCTTC. Amino acid sequence: CASSRTLGVEQFF.